This entry is about one T cell receptor beta chain. What it binds is not known. The data were taken from a study of T cell responses to AZD1222 COVID-19 vaccine. TCRdb's copy holds only in-frame clones and misses some; the assay was immunoSEQ multiplex PCR. The data contain fewer than 150,000 clones, 80% to 95% of them singletons. The CDR3 length is 17 residues. After removal of 1 base from V and 5 bases from J, the junction contained 15 bases not matched to a gene. Germline CDR1 GTSNPN, CDR2 SVGIG (reference sequence). Broader study findings: There were vaccine-associated CD4 TCRs across spike, dominant at 160-218 and 743-854. Breadth and depth of Spike-specific TCRs rose after two AZD1222 doses. A reported finding is that nearly half of spike-specific TCRs target unmutated variant regions.

This receptor was identified in an adult in good health. The chain uses TRBV30 and TRBJ2-5, with 8 bases identical to TRBD2. The sequencing here drew on peripheral blood, taken on day 0 of AZD1222 vaccination. The CDR3 protein is CAWSGPGTGGPSETQYF. The CDR3 nucleotides are TGTGCCTGGAGTGGGCCGGGGACGGGAGGGCCCTCGGAGACCCAGTACTTC.